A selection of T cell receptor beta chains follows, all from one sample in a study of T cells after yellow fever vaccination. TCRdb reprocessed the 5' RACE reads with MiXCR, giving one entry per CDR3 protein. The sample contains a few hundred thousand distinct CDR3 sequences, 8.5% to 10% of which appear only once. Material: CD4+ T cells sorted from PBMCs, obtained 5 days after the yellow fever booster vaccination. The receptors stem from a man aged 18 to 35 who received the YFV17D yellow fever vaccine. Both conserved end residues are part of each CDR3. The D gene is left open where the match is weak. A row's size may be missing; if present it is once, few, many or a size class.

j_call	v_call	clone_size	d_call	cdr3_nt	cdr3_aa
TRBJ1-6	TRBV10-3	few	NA	TGTGCCATCAGTGGTGGATCTGGTATTGGAAATTCACCCCTCCACTTT	CAISGGSGIGNSPLHF
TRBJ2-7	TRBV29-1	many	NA	TGCAGCGTTGAAGATTTTTCCACAAGCGAGCAGTACTTC	CSVEDFSTSEQYF
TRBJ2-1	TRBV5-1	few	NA	TGCGCCAGCAGCTTGGGTCAGAGTGGGGATGAGCAGTTCTTC	CASSLGQSGDEQFF
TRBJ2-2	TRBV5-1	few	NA	TGCGCCAGCAGCCGGTGGGATTGGAACACCGGGGAGCTGTTTTTT	CASSRWDWNTGELFF
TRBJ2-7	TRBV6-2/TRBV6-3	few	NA	TGTGCCAGCAGTTACAGGAGGGGTTCCTACGAGCAGTACTTC	CASSYRRGSYEQYF
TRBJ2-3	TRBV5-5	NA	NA	TGTGCCAGCAGCCGTTCGGCCGGCCTCCGCACAGATACGCAGTATTTT	CASSRSAGLRTDTQYF
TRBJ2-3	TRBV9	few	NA	TGTGCCAGCAGCGCGAGGCTCGATACGCAGTATTTT	CASSARLDTQYF
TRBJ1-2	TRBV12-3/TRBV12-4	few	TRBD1	TGTGCCAGCAGACCCACAGGGGTCTATGGCTACACCTTC	CASRPTGVYGYTF
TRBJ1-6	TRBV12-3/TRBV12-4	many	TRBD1	TGTGCCAGCAGAGCTCGACAGGGGGGTTCACCCCTCCACTTT	CASRARQGGSPLHF
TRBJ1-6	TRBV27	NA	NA	TGTGCCAGCAGAGGGCTGGAATTCTCCTATAATTCACCCCTCCACTTT	CASRGLEFSYNSPLHF
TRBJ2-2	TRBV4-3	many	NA	TGCGCCAGCAGCCAAGTTGGCGGGGTTGCGGGGGAGCTGTTTTTT	CASSQVGGVAGELFF